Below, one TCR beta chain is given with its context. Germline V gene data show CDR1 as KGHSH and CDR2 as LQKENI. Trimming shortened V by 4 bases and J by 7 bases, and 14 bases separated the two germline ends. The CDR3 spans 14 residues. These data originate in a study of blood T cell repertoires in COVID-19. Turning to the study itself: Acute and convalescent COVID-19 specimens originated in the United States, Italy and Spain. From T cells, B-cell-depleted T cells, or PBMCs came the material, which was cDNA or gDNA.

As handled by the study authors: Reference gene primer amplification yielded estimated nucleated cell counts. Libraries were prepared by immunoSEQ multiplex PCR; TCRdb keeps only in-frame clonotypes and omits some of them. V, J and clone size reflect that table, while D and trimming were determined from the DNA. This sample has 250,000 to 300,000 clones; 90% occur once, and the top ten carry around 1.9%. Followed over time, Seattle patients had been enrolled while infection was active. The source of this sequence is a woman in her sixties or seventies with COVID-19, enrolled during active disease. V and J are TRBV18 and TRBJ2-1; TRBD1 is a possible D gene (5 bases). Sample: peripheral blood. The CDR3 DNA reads TGTGCCAGCTCACTACGGACACCTCAGAATGAGCAGTTCTTC. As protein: CASSLRTPQNEQFF.